This TCR beta chain was documented in a study of T-cell memory formation after mild COVID-19. TCRdb re-analysed the 5' RACE reads in MiXCR, keeping a single row per CDR3 protein. The data show around 140,000 distinct CDR3 sequences, approximately 21% seen once. This sequence was found in an adult woman who had mild COVID-19 (a few samples of this study predate the infection). Cell type and time point are not known. Sequencing was performed on PBMCs or a T cell subset sorted from them (not recorded which).

CDR3 protein: CAISELRDYGYTF. Written as DNA, the CDR3 is TGTGCCATCAGTGAGTTGAGGGACTATGGCTACACCTTC. This chain joins TRBV10-3 and TRBJ1-2; D gene unclear. The germline V gene has CDR1 ENHRY and CDR2 SYGVKD. Trimming stripped 1 base from V and 3 bases from J, with 6 bases between. The CDR3 has 13 amino acids.